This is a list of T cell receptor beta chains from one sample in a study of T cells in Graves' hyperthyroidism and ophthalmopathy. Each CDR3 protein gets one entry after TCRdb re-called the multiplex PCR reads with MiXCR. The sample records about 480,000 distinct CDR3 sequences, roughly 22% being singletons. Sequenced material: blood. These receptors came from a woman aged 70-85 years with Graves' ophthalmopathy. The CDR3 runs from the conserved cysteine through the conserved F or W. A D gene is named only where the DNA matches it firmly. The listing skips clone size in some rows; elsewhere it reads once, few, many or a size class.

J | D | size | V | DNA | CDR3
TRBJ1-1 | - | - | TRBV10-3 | TGTGCCATCAGTGAGGGCGCAGGGGCTAAGACTGAAGCTTTCTTT | CAISEGAGAKTEAFF
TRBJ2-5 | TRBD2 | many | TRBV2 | TGTGCCAGCAGTGAATTAGCGGGAGGGTCGGAGACCCAGTACTTC | CASSELAGGSETQYF
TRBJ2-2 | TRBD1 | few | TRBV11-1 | TGTGCCAGCAGCCCTAGGTGGGGACAGGAAGGCACCGGGGAGCTGTTTTTT | CASSPRWGQEGTGELFF
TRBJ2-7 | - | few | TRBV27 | TGTGCCAGCAGTCCCTCCTTGGCAGGGTTATCCTACGAGCAGTACTTC | CASSPSLAGLSYEQYF
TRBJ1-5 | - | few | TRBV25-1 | TGTGCCAGCGGCGCCCTGGGGGGACCCCGCAATCAGCCCCAGCATTTT | CASGALGGPRNQPQHF
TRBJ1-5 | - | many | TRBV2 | TGTGCCAGCAGTGAATGGGGTAGGCAGCCCCAGCATTTT | CASSEWGRQPQHF
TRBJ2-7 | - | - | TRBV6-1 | TGTGCCAGCAGACCGACAGATCGGTCTACCGGCGAGCAGTACTTC | CASRPTDRSTGEQYF
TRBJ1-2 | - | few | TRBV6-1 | TGTGCCAGCAGTGAACTATCCGGGAGGTATGGCTACACCTTC | CASSELSGRYGYTF
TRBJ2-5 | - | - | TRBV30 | TGTGCCTGGAAAGTCCAAGAGACCCAGTACTTC | CAWKVQETQYF
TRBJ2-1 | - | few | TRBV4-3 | TGCGCCAGCAGCCAAGATCCAGCGCGCAATGAGCAGTTCTTC | CASSQDPARNEQFF
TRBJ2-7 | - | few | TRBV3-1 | TGTGCCAGCAGCCAAGTGTGGGGGCCGACCCCCTACGAGCAGTACTTC | CASSQVWGPTPYEQYF
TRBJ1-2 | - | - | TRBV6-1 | TGTGCCAGCAGTGAAGGGACCGCAACTCGCTACACCTTC | CASSEGTATRYTF
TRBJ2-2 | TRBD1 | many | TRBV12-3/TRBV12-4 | TGTGCCAGCAGCCGGACAGGGGACATCGGGGAGCTGTTTTTT | CASSRTGDIGELFF
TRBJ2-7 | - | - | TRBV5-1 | TGCGCCAGCAGCTTGGCCGGGGGTTATTACGAGCAGTACTTC | CASSLAGGYYEQYF
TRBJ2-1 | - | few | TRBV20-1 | TGCAGTGCTAGGGGATTACGGCGCAATGAGCAGTTCTTC | CSARGLRRNEQFF
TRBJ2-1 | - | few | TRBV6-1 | TGTGCCAGCAGGAGCGTAAGGCCCAATGAGCAGTTCTTC | CASRSVRPNEQFF
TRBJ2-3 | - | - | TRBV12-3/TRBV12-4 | TGTGCCAGCAGTAATAGACAGACATTCACAGATACGCAGTATTTT | CASSNRQTFTDTQYF
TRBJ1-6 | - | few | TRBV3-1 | TGTGCCAGCAGCCGGAGACCGGATTCACCCCTCCACTTT | CASSRRPDSPLHF
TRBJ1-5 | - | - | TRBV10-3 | TGTGCCATCAGTGGTGGCAGTTCCGATCAGCCCCAGCATTTT | CAISGGSSDQPQHF
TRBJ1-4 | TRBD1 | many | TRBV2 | TGTGCCAGCAGTGTGCTCGGGACAGAGATAAATGAAAAACTGTTTTTT | CASSVLGTEINEKLFF
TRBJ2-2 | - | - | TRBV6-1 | TGTGCCAGCAGTGAGGGCCCTGGGAACGGGGAGCTGTTTTTT | CASSEGPGNGELFF
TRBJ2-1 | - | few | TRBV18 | TGTGCCAGCTCACCACCCTTGGAGGGTGAGCAGTTCTTC | CASSPPLEGEQFF
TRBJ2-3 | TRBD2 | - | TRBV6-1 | TGTGCCAGCAGCCGCGGTGTTAGCGGGAGGCCTACGCAGTATTTT | CASSRGVSGRPTQYF
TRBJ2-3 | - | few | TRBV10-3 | TGTGCCATCAGTGGAAGGGAAAGCACAGATACGCAGTATTTT | CAISGRESTDTQYF
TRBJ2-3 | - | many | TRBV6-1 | TGTGCCAGCAGTTCCCCTAGCACAGATACGCAGTATTTT | CASSSPSTDTQYF
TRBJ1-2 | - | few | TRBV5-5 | TGTGCCAGCAGCTTCTCTGGCAGTAATAACTATGGCTACACCTTC | CASSFSGSNNYGYTF
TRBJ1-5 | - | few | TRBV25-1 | TGTGCCAGCAGTTGGGGGAATCAGCCCCAGCATTTT | CASSWGNQPQHF
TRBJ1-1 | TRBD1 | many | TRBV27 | TGTGCCAGCAGTTTATGGACAGGGACGGACACTGAAGCTTTCTTT | CASSLWTGTDTEAFF